This T cell receptor beta chain was identified in a study of blood T cell repertoires in COVID-19. Clones were sequenced by immunoSEQ multiplex PCR, and TCRdb holds only the in-frame ones, with some missing. The repertoire has some 460,000 clones, about 90% of them found once; the top ten carry 0.7%. CDR3 length: 13 amino acids. The V and J ends lost 4 bases and 6 bases respectively, with 12 bases between them. Per the germline V gene, CDR1 is SGDLS and CDR2 is YYNGEE. In Cohort 3, a recovered donor had either two negative PCRs, clearance, or symptom resolution. This clonotype was obtained from a woman younger than 30 who had recovered from COVID-19. J is TRBJ2-3 and V is TRBV9, with a weak D call TRBD1 (5 bases). The sequencing sample was made of PBMCs or T cells enriched from blood (not recorded which). In DNA, the CDR3 is TGTGCCAGCAGCCCCCGGGCAGGGGATACGCAGTATTTT. The encoded protein is CASSPRAGDTQYF.